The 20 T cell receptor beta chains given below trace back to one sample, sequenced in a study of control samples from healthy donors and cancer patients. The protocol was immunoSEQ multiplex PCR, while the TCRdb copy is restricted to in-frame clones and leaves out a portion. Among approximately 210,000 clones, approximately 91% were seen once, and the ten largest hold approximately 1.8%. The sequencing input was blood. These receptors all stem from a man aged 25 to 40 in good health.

The chain's CDR3 is CASSWDTLGEKLFF. The CDR3 region has the DNA TGCGCCAGCAGCTGGGACACCCTTGGAGAAAAACTGTTTTTT. The chain employs TRBV5-1 and TRBJ1-4, with a weak D call TRBD1 (6 bases). V gave up 3 bases and J gave up 8 bases, with 14 bases separating them. The V gene's germline CDR1 is SGHRS and CDR2 YFSETQ. This CDR3 has 14 residues. Supplemented by reference TRBV5-1 and TRBJ1-4, the full variable domain reads KAGVTQTPRYLIKTRGQQVTLSCSPISGHRSVSWYQQTPGQGLQFLFEYFSETQRNKGNFPGRFSGRQFSNSRSEMNVSTLELGDSALYLCASSWDTLGEKLFFGSGTQLSVL.

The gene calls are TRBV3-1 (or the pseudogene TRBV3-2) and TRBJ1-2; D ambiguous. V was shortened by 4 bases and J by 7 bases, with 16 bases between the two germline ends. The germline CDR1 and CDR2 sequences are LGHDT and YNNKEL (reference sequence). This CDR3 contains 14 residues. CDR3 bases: TGTGCCAGCAGCCTACGTATAAAAAGCGGTGGCTACACCTTC. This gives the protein CASSLRIKSGGYTF.

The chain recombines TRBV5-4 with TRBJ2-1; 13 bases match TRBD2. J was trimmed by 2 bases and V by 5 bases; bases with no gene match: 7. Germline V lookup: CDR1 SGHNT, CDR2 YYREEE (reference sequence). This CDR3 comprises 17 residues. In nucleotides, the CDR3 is TGTGCCAGCAGACTAGCGGGGGGGCCGGGCCCCTACAATGAGCAGTTCTTC. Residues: CASRLAGGPGPYNEQFF.

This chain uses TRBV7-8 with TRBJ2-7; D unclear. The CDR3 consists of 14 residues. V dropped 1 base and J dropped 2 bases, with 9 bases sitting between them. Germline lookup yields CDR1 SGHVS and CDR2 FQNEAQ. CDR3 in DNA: TGTGCCAGCAGCTTAGGGTCCGGAGCCTACGAGCAGTACTTC. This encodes CASSLGSGAYEQYF.

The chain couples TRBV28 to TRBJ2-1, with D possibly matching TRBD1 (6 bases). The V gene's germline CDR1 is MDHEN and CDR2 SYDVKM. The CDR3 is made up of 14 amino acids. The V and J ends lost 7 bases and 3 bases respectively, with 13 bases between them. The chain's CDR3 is CASILTGHYNEQFF. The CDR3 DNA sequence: TGTGCCAGCATACTCACGGGACACTACAATGAGCAGTTCTTC. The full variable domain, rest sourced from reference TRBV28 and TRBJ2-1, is DVKVTQSSRYLVKRTGEKVFLECVQDMDHENMFWYRQDPGLGLRLIYFSYDVKMKEKGDIPEGYSVSREKKERFSLILESASTNQTSMYLCASILTGHYNEQFFGPGTRLTVL.

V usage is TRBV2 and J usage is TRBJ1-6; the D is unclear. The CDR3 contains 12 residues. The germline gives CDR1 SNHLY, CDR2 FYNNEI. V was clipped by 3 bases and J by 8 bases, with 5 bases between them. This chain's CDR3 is CASSETHSPLHF. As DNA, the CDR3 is TGTGCCAGCAGTGAGACCCATTCACCCCTCCACTTT.

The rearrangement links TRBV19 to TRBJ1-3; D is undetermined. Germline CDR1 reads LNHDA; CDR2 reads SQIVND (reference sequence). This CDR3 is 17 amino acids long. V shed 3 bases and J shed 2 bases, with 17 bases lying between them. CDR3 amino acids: CASSIYTEISTGNTIYF. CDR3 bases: TGTGCCAGTAGTATCTACACCGAAATTTCGACTGGAAACACCATATATTTT.

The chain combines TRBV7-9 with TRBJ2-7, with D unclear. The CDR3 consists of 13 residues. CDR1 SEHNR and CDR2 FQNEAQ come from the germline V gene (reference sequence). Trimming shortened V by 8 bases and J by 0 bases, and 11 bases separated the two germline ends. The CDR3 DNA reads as TGTGCCAGCCGCCAAGGACCCTCCTACGAGCAGTACTTC. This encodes CASRQGPSYEQYF.

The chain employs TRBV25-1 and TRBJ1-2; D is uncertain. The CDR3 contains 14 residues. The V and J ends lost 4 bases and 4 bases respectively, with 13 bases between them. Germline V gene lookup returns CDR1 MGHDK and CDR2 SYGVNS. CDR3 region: CASSAPGFLYGYTF. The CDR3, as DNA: TGTGCCAGCAGTGCCCCCGGGTTCCTCTATGGCTACACCTTC.

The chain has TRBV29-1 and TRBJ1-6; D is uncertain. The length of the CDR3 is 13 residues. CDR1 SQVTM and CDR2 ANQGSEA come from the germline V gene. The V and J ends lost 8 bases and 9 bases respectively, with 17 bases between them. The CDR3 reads CSPPDGAPSPLHF. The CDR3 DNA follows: TGCAGCCCCCCCGACGGCGCCCCTTCACCCCTCCACTTT.

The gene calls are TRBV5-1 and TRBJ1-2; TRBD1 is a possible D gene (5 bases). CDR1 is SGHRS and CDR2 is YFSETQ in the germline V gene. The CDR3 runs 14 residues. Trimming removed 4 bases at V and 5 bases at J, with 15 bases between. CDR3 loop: CASSQPDRLYGYTF. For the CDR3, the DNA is TGCGCCAGCAGCCAGCCAGACAGACTATATGGCTACACCTTC.

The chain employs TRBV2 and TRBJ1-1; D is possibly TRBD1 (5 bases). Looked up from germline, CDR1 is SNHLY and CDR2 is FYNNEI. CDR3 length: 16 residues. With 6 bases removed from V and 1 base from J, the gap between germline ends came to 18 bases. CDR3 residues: CASRGISQDPNTEAFF. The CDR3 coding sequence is TGTGCCAGCAGGGGGATTTCACAGGACCCGAACACTGAAGCTTTCTTT.

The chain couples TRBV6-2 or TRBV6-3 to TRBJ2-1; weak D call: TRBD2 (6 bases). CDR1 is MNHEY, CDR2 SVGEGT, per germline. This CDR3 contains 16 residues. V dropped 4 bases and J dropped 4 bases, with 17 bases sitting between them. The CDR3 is CASSSGTAHLYNEQFF. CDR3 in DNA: TGTGCCAGCAGTTCGGGGACTGCCCACCTATACAATGAGCAGTTCTTC.

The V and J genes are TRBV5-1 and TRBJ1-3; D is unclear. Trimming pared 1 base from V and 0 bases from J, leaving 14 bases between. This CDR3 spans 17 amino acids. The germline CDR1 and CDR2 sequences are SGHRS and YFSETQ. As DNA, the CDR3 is TGCGCCAGCAGCTTGCGGCCACCCGTGAGCTCTGGAAACACCATATATTTT. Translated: CASSLRPPVSSGNTIYF. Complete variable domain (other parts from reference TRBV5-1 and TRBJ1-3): KAGVTQTPRYLIKTRGQQVTLSCSPISGHRSVSWYQQTPGQGLQFLFEYFSETQRNKGNFPGRFSGRQFSNSRSEMNVSTLELGDSALYLCASSLRPPVSSGNTIYFGEGSWLTVV.

The CDR3, as DNA: TGTGCCAGCAGCTTAGCCCAGAGTACAGGGGGCGCGTACGAGCAGTACTTC. Protein product: CASSLAQSTGGAYEQYF. The V gene is TRBV7-9, the J gene TRBJ2-7; TRBD1 agrees at 9 bases. The CDR3 runs to 17 residues. Germline V gene sequence: CDR1 SEHNR, CDR2 FQNEAQ (reference sequence). Germline trimming cut 0 bases from V and 4 bases from J; bases unmatched to any gene: 10. Based on the CDR3 plus reference TRBV7-9 and TRBJ2-7, the full variable domain is DTGVSQNPRHKITKRGQNVTFRCDPISEHNRLYWYRQTLGQGPEFLTYFQNEAQLEKSRLLSDRFSAERPKGSFSTLEIQRTEQGDSAMYLCASSLAQSTGGAYEQYFGPGTRLTVT.

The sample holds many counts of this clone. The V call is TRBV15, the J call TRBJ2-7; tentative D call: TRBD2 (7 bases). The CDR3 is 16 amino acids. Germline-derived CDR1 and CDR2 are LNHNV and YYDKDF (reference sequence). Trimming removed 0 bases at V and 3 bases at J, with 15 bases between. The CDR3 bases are TGTGCCACCAGCAGAGATCTGGCGGGGGCTTACTACGAGCAGTACTTC. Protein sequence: CATSRDLAGAYYEQYF.

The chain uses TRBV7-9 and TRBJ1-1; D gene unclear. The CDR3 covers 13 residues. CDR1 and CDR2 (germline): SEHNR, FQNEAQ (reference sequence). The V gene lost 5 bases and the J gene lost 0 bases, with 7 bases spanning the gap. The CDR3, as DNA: TGTGCCAGCAGCCTTTCCTTGAACACTGAAGCTTTCTTT. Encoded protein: CASSLSLNTEAFF.

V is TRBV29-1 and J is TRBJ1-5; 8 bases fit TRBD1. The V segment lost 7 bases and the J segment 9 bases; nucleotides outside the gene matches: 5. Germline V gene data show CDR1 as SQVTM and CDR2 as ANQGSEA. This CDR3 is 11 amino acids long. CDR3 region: CSAGQGGPQHF. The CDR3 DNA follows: TGCAGCGCCGGACAGGGAGGGCCCCAGCATTTT.

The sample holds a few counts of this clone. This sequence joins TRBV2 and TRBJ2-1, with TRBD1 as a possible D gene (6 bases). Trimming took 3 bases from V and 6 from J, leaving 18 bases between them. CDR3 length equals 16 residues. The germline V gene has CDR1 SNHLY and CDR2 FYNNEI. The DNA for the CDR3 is TGTGCCAGCAGTGATTCGGACAGCTTTGGTATCAATGAGCAGTTCTTC. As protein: CASSDSDSFGINEQFF.

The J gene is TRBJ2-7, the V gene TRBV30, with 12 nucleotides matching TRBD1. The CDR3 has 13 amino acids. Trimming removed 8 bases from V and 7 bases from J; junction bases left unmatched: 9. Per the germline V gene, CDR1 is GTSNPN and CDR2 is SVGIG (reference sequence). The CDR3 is CAASGQGAGEQYF. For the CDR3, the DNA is TGTGCCGCGTCGGGACAGGGGGCAGGTGAGCAGTACTTC.